This T cell receptor beta chain was recovered during a study of Ad26.COV2.S vaccination and SARS-CoV-2 variants. Treatment indicated: 15 to 20 received Ad26.COV2.S at low or high dose, single or two shots; roughly 5 received placebo; per-sample allocation not given. The investigators took samples on day 63 after the first vaccine or placebo injection. Germline V gene data show CDR1 as SGHDN and CDR2 as FVKESK. Trimming shortened V by 1 base and J by 6 bases, and 13 bases separated the two germline ends. CDR3 length: 14 residues. This table comes from immunoSEQ multiplex PCR, and its TCRdb copy is limited to in-frame clones, with some not included. This sample has over 400,000 clones, with around 92% found just once.

The V and J genes are TRBV14 and TRBJ2-7, with D possibly being TRBD1 (5 bases). This sequence originates from a person between 18 and 65 years old who received the Ad26.COV2.S COVID-19 vaccine or a placebo. The sequencing used peripheral blood, collected in a trial of Ad26.COV2.S vaccine versus placebo. The CDR3 DNA follows: TGTGCCAGCAGCCAAGTGTTAACAGGTAGCGAGCAGTACTTC. This gives the protein CASSQVLTGSEQYF.